This T cell receptor beta chain was sequenced for a study of vaccination effects on CD4 cells after COVID-19. Pools of viral peptides were used by the ViraFEST assay to expand antigen-specific CD4+ T cells ahead of sequencing. CD4+ T cells were isolated after around ten days of culture. Participants were given two doses of BNT162b2 or mRNA-1273 vaccine. With respect to this clone: Its antigen is not identified.

Using immunoSEQ multiplex PCR, the repertoire was profiled, and TCRdb retains in-frame clones only, with some absent. This table holds tens of thousands of clones, around three quarters found once. Specimen: CD4+ T cells from PBMCs cultured with HCoV-229E spike peptides, collected after COVID-19 vaccination. The TCR originated in a human donor who received a COVID-19 vaccine.

The chain's CDR3 is CASIISGGGTDTQYF. Here the CDR3 DNA reads TGTGCCAGCATCATCTCCGGGGGAGGCACAGATACGCAGTATTTT. V and J are TRBV25-1 and TRBJ2-3; TRBD2 is a possible D gene (6 bases). The germline CDR1 and CDR2 sequences are MGHDK and SYGVNS. The germline V and J ends were trimmed by 7 bases and 1 base, with 15 bases remaining between them. There are 15 residues in the CDR3.